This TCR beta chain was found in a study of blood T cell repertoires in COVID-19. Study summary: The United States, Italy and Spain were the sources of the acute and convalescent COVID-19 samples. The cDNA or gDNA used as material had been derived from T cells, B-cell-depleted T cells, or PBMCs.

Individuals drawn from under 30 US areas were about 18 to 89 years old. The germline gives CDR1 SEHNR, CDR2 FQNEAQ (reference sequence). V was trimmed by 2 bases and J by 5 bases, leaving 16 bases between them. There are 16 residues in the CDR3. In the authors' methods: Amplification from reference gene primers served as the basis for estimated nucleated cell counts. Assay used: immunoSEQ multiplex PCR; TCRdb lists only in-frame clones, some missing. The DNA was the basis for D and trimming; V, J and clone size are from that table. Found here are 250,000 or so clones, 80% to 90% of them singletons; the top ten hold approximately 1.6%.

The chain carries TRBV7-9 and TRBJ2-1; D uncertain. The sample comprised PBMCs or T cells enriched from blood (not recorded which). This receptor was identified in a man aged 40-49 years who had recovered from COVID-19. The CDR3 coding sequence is TGTGCCAGCAGCTTATTGGGCAGATTGTATGACAATGAGCAGTTCTTC. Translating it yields CASSLLGRLYDNEQFF.